This T cell receptor beta chain was retrieved from a study of pediatric ulcerative colitis. Notes on the study in general: Substantially fewer templates came from two patients' blood samples.

Samples were sequenced at Survey level, maximum 500,000 reads. Repertoires were generated with immunoSEQ multiplex PCR, while TCRdb's copy carries only in-frame clones and drops some. The top ten hold approximately 25% of the sample, which has about 36,000 clones, around 78% seen once. Comment on this clone: Its antigen is unknown.

The germline CDR1 and CDR2 sequences are SGHTA and FQGNSA. Trimming cost V 5 bases and J 8 bases, with 21 bases left between them. CDR3 length: 15 amino acids. This rearrangement joins TRBV7-2 to TRBJ1-2, with D possibly being TRBD1 (5 bases). The receptor was derived from a girl aged 5 to 17 with moderate ulcerative colitis. Sequencing was done on a sample of blood. The CDR3 DNA reads TGTGCCAGCAGCCCGGGCAGAGGGACGCGTAGCGGCTACACCTTC. It codes for CASSPGRGTRSGYTF.